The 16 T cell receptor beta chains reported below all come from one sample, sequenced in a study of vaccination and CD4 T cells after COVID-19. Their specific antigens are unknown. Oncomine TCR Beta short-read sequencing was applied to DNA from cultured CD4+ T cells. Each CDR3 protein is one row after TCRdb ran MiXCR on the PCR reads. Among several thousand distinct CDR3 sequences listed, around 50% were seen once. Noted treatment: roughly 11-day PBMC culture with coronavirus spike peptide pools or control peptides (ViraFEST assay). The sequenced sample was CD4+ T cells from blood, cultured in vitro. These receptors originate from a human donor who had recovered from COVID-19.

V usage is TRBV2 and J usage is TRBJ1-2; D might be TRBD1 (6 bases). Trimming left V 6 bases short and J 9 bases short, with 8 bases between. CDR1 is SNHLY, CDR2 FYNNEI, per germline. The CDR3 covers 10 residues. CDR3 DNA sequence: TGTGCCAGCAGGGACAGAAGCTACACCTTC. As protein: CASRDRSYTF.

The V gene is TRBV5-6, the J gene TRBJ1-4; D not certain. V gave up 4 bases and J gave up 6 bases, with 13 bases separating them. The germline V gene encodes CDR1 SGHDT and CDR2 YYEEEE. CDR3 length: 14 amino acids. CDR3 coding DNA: TGTGCCAGCAGCCAGAAGACGGCGGATGAAAAACTGTTTTTT. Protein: CASSQKTADEKLFF.

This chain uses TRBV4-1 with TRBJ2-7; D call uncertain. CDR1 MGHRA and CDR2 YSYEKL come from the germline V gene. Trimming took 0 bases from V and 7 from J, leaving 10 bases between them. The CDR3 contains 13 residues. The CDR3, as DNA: TGCGCCAGCAGCCAAGAGGACCGTTCGGAGCAGTACTTC. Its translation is CASSQEDRSEQYF.

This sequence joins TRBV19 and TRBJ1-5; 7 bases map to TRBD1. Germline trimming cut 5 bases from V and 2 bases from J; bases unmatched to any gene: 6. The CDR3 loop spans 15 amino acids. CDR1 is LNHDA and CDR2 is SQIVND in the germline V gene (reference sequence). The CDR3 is CASSDRAIGNQPQHF. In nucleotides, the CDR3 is TGTGCCAGTAGTGACAGGGCCATCGGCAATCAGCCCCAGCATTTT.

The DNA for the CDR3 is TGTGCCAGCAGCGCGACTACCCAGAACTACGAGCAGTACTTC. Encoded protein: CASSATTQNYEQYF. The J gene is TRBJ2-7, the V gene TRBV7-8; possibly TRBD2 for D (5 bases). The CDR3 consists of 14 residues. Trimming removed 5 bases from V and 3 bases from J, with 14 bases in between. The germline gives CDR1 SGHVS, CDR2 FQNEAQ.

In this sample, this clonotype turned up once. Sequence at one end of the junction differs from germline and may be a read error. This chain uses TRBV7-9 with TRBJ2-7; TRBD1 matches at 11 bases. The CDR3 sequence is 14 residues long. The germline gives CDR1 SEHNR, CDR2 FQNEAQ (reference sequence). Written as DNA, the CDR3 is TGCGCCAGCAGCCGGGGACAGGGGGCCTACGAGCAGTACTTC. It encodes CASSRGQGAYEQYF.

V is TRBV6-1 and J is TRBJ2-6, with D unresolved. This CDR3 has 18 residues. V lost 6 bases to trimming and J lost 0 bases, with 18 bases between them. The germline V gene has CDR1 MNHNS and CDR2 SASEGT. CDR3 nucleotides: TGTGCCAGCAGCCACGGTAGTCAGAGGTACTCTGGGGCCAACGTCCTGACTTTC. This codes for CASSHGSQRYSGANVLTF.

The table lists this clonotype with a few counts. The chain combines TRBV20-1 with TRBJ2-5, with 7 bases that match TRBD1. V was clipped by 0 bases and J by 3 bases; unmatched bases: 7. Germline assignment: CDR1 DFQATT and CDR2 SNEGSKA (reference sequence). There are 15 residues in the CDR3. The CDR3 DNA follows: TGCAGTGCTAGAGATTGGACCAGGGGGAAAGAGACCCAGTACTTC. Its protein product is CSARDWTRGKETQYF.

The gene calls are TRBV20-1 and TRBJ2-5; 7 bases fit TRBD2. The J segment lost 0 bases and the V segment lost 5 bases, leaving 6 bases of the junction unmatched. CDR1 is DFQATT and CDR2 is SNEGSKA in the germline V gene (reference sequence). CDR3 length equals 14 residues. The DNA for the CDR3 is TGCAGTGCTTCTTCTGGACTAGACCAAGAGACCCAGTACTTC. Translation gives CSASSGLDQETQYF.

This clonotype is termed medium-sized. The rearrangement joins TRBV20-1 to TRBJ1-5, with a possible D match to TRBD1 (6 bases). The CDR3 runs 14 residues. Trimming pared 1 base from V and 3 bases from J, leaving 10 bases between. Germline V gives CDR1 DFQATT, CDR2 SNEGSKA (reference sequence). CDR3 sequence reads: CSARVGQSNQPQHF. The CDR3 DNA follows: TGCAGTGCTAGAGTTGGACAGTCCAATCAGCCCCAGCATTTT.

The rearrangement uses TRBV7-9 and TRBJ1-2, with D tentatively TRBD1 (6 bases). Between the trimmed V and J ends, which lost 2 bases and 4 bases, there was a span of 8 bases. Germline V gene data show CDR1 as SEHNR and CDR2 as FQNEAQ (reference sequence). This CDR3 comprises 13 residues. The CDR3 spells CASSLRGGYGYTF. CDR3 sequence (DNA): TGTGCCAGCAGCTTAAGGGGGGGCTATGGCTACACCTTC.

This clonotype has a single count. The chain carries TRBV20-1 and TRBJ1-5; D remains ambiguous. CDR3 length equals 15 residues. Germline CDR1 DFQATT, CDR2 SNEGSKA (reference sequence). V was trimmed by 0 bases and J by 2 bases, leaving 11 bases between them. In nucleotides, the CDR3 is TGCAGTGCTAGAGAGGTTGGAACTGGCAATCAGCCCCAGCATTTT. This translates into CSAREVGTGNQPQHF.

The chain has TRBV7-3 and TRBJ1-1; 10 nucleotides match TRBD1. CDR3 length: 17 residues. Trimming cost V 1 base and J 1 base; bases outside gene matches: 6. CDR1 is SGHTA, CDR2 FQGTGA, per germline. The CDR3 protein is CASSLRGTGAGNTEAFF. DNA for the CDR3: TGTGCCAGCAGCTTAAGGGGGACAGGGGCCGGGAACACTGAAGCTTTCTTT.

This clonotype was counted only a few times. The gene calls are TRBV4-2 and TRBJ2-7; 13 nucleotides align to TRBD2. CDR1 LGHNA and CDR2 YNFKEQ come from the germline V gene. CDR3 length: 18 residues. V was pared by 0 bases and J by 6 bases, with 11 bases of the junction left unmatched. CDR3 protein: CASSQEGGPGTSGTEQYF. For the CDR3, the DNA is TGTGCCAGCAGCCAAGAAGGAGGTCCCGGGACTAGCGGGACCGAGCAGTACTTC.

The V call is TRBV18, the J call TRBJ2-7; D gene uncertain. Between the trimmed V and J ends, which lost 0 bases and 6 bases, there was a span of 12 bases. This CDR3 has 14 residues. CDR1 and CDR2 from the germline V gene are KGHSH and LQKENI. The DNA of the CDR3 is TGTGCCAGCTCACCACCGGGGATCCCCTTCGAGCAGTACTTC. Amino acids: CASSPPGIPFEQYF.

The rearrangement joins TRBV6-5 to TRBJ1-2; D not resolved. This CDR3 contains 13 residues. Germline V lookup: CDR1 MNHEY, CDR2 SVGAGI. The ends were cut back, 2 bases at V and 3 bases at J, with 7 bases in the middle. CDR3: CASSYTADYGYTF. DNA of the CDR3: TGTGCCAGCAGTTACACCGCGGACTATGGCTACACCTTC.